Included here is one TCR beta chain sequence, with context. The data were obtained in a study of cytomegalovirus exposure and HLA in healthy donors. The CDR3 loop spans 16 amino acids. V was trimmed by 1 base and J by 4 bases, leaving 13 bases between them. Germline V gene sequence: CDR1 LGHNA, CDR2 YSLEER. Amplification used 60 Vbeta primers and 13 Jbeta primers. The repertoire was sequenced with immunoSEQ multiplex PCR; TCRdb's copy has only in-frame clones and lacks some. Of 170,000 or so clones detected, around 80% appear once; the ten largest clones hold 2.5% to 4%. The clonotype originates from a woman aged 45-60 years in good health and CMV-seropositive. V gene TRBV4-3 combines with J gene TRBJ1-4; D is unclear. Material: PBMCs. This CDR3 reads CASSQGRLGDNEKLFF. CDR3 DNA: TGCGCCAGCAGCCAAGGACGATTGGGCGATAATGAAAAACTGTTTTTT.